What follows are 30 T cell receptor beta chains derived from one specimen sequenced in a study of blood T cell repertoires in COVID-19. Libraries were prepared by immunoSEQ multiplex PCR; TCRdb keeps only in-frame clonotypes and omits some of them. The sample has approximately 220,000 clones; 82% are singletons. The sequencing input was peripheral blood. The source of these receptors is a woman aged 70-85 years with acute or convalescent COVID-19.

The CDR3 DNA reads TGTGCCAGCAGCTTACCGGGACAGGGACCGAACACTGAAGCTTTCTTT. It codes for CASSLPGQGPNTEAFF. V gene TRBV7-9 combines with J gene TRBJ1-1, with TRBD1 identical over 9 bases. The CDR3 has 16 amino acids. With 2 bases clipped from V and 1 base from J, the junction kept 5 bases outside the gene matches. In germline, CDR1 is SEHNR, CDR2 FQNEAQ (reference sequence).

The chain links TRBV7-9 to TRBJ2-2; maybe TRBD1 (6 bases). Per the germline V gene, CDR1 is SEHNR and CDR2 is FQNEAQ (reference sequence). This CDR3 region has 15 residues. V was shortened by 0 bases and J by 6 bases, with 11 bases between the two germline ends. For the CDR3, the DNA is TGTGCCAGCAGCTTAGCACAGGGTCGTCCCGGGGAGCTGTTTTTT. Translation: CASSLAQGRPGELFF.

The V and J genes are TRBV7-8 and TRBJ2-1; weak D call: TRBD1 (5 bases). The CDR3 spans 12 residues. Deletions cut 2 bases from V and 15 bases from J, with 14 bases between. CDR1 and CDR2 (germline): SGHVS, FQNEAQ. The CDR3 region is CASSLRGQRPFF. The CDR3 DNA reads TGTGCCAGCAGCTTAAGGGGCCAGCGACCGTTCTTC.

This clone has only one observation. This rearrangement joins TRBV7-9 to TRBJ1-2; 7 positions agree with TRBD1. Germline values: CDR1 SEHNR, CDR2 FQNEAQ (reference sequence). The V gene end was trimmed by 3 bases and the J gene end by 13 bases; junction bases not matched to a gene: 17. CDR3 length equals 15 residues. The CDR3 DNA reads TGTGCCAGCAGCTTGGCCGAGGGGACAGCACGAAGCTCCACCTTC. As protein: CASSLAEGTARSSTF.

The chain has TRBV9 and TRBJ1-3; D is perhaps TRBD1 (6 bases). Between the trimmed V and J ends, which lost 4 bases and 0 bases, there was a span of 11 bases. The germline CDR1 and CDR2 sequences are SGDLS and YYNGEE. The CDR3 spans 15 residues. Written as DNA, the CDR3 is TGTGCCAGCAGCTTTGCGGACAGCTCTGGAAACACCATATATTTT. This sequence encodes CASSFADSSGNTIYF.

Note on this clone: This sample includes further DNA sequences coding for the same CDR3. The rearrangement uses TRBV5-4 and TRBJ2-4; D may be TRBD1 (5 bases). Germline assignment: CDR1 SGHNT and CDR2 YYREEE (reference sequence). Trimming stripped 7 bases from V and 2 bases from J, with 13 bases between. The CDR3 covers 14 residues. In nucleotides, the CDR3 is TGTGCCAGCTCCCTTCAGGGTTCCAAAAACATTCAGTACTTC. It yields the protein CASSLQGSKNIQYF.

This clone has a single count. The chain joins TRBV19 to TRBJ2-4; TRBD1 might be the D (6 bases). V lost 5 bases and J lost 8, with 13 bases in between. Per germline, CDR1 LNHDA and CDR2 SQIVND (reference sequence). This CDR3 contains 13 residues. CDR3 sequence: CASSSDSSDIQYF. DNA of the CDR3: TGTGCCAGTAGTTCGGACAGTTCAGACATTCAGTACTTC.

The chain links TRBV6-6 to TRBJ2-7, with D possibly matching TRBD2 (5 bases). The CDR3 is made up of 13 amino acids. The germline V gene encodes CDR1 MNHNY and CDR2 SVGAGI (reference sequence). Deletions cut 4 bases from V and 6 bases from J, with 13 bases between. The CDR3 DNA sequence: TGTGCCAGCAGTTCCCAAGGACTCTCCGAGCAGTACTTC. Its translation is CASSSQGLSEQYF.

This chain joins TRBV3-1 (or the pseudogene TRBV3-2) and TRBJ2-2; D is ambiguous. Trimming cost V 1 base and J 7 bases, with 7 bases left between them. Germline V gene sequence: CDR1 LGHDT, CDR2 YNNKEL (reference sequence). The CDR3 consists of 13 residues. This CDR3 is CASSQGYSGELFF. CDR3 sequence (DNA): TGTGCCAGCAGCCAAGGGTATAGCGGGGAGCTGTTTTTT.

The V and J genes are TRBV10-1 and TRBJ2-2; unclear D gene. V was shortened by 4 bases and J by 4 bases, with 13 bases between the two germline ends. CDR1 and CDR2 from the germline V gene are WNHNN and SYGVQD (reference sequence). The CDR3 contains 15 residues. The CDR3 loop reads CASSANGVPTGELFF. In DNA, the CDR3 is TGCGCCAGCAGTGCGAATGGAGTTCCCACCGGGGAGCTGTTTTTT.

The gene calls are TRBV29-1 and TRBJ2-7, with TRBD1 matching over 9 bases. Germline V gives CDR1 SQVTM, CDR2 ANQGSEA. CDR3 length: 14 residues. J lost 7 bases, V lost 5 bases, and 12 bases had no gene match. The CDR3 loop reads CSVLIQQGAGEQYF. CDR3 coding DNA: TGCAGCGTTCTCATACAACAGGGGGCGGGGGAGCAGTACTTC.

The chain has TRBV5-4 and TRBJ1-6; D is ambiguous. Trimming shortened V by 0 bases and J by 10 bases, and 5 bases separated the two germline ends. Germline CDR1 reads SGHNT; CDR2 reads YYREEE (reference sequence). This CDR3 has 12 amino acids. This chain's CDR3 is CASSLDSSPLHF. The CDR3 DNA sequence: TGTGCCAGCAGCTTGGACAGCTCACCCCTCCACTTT.

This clone was recorded only once. CDR3 sequence reads: CASRISGFGQPQHF. The CDR3 nucleotides are TGTGCCAGCAGGATTTCAGGCTTCGGTCAGCCCCAGCATTTT. The V gene is TRBV7-8, the J gene TRBJ1-5, with no clear D. CDR3 size: 14 residues. Trimming took 6 bases from V and 6 from J, leaving 15 bases between them. Germline CDR1 is SGHVS and CDR2 is FQNEAQ.

The chain joins TRBV6-5 to TRBJ2-7; weak D call: TRBD2 (5 bases). Per the germline V gene, CDR1 is MNHEY and CDR2 is SVGAGI. V lost 6 bases to trimming and J lost 4 bases, with 10 bases between them. The length of the CDR3 is 12 residues. CDR3 region: CASREVRYEQYF. DNA of the CDR3: TGTGCCAGCAGGGAGGTCAGGTACGAGCAGTACTTC.

The rearrangement uses TRBV6-2 or TRBV6-3 and TRBJ1-1, with 9 bases lining up with TRBD1. V dropped 0 bases and J dropped 4; count of bases not matched to a gene: 0. The CDR3 runs 14 residues. Germline lookup yields CDR1 MNHEY and CDR2 SVGEGT. CDR3 sequence (DNA): TGTGCCAGCAGTTACTCGACAGGGGGCACTGAAGCTTTCTTT. This encodes CASSYSTGGTEAFF.

The chain joins TRBV6-2 or TRBV6-3 to TRBJ2-4; TRBD1 is a possible D gene (5 bases). V was trimmed by 0 bases and J by 8 bases, leaving 17 bases between them. The germline CDR1 and CDR2 sequences are MNHEY and SVGEGT. CDR3 length: 16 amino acids. Here the CDR3 reads CASSYSDQGALDIQYF. The CDR3 nucleotides are TGTGCCAGCAGTTACTCCGATCAGGGCGCGTTGGACATTCAGTACTTC.

The chain uses TRBV25-1 and TRBJ1-3, with D tentatively TRBD1 (5 bases). V gave up 4 bases and J gave up 9 bases, with 10 bases separating them. The V gene's germline CDR1 is MGHDK and CDR2 SYGVNS. CDR3 length: 12 amino acids. The CDR3 sequence: CASSVTESTIYF. Here the CDR3 DNA reads TGTGCCAGCAGTGTGACAGAAAGCACCATATATTTT.

This rearrangement joins TRBV19 to TRBJ1-2; weak D call: TRBD1 (6 bases). Germline CDR1 is LNHDA and CDR2 is SQIVND (reference sequence). V shed 3 bases and J shed 7 bases, with 12 bases lying between them. CDR3 length: 13 residues. CDR3 region: CASSITRRGGYTF. The CDR3 nucleotides are TGTGCCAGTAGTATCACCCGCAGGGGTGGCTACACCTTC.

As DNA, the CDR3 is TGTGCCAGCAGTTTAGTACTTGAAAAACTGTTTTTT. It yields the protein CASSLVLEKLFF. The chain joins TRBV12-3 or TRBV12-4 to TRBJ1-4; D gene unclear. The CDR3 has 12 residues. The germline V and J ends were trimmed by 1 base and 7 bases, with 4 bases remaining between them.

The chain combines TRBV6-5 with TRBJ1-4; D perhaps matches TRBD1 (5 bases). CDR1 is MNHEY, CDR2 SVGAGI, per germline. V was cut by 0 bases and J by 6 bases, with 11 bases left in between. The CDR3 extends over 15 amino acids. The CDR3 here is CASSYSGGADEKLFF. CDR3 coding DNA: TGTGCCAGCAGTTACTCAGGTGGGGCGGATGAAAAACTGTTTTTT.

The chain carries TRBV2 and TRBJ2-2, with D possibly TRBD1 on 7 matching bases. The CDR3 length is 14 residues. The V end was cut by 6 bases, the J end by 2 bases, with 10 bases between. Germline CDR1 is SNHLY and CDR2 is FYNNEI. CDR3 in DNA: TGTGCCAGCAGGGAGGGGGCTAACACCGGGGAGCTGTTTTTT. Its protein is CASREGANTGELFF.

The J gene is TRBJ1-1, the V gene TRBV7-2; TRBD1 agrees at 8 bases. This CDR3 is built from 14 residues. Unmatched junction bases numbered 4, after V lost 6 bases and J lost 1 base. Germline-derived CDR1 and CDR2 are SGHTA and FQGNSA. The CDR3 coding sequence is TGTGCCAGCAGAACAGGGGGGAGGAACACTGAAGCTTTCTTT. This codes for CASRTGGRNTEAFF.

This rearrangement joins TRBV2 to TRBJ2-1; 10 positions match TRBD2. V was clipped by 9 bases and J by 10 bases; unmatched bases: 15. Germline loops: CDR1 SNHLY, CDR2 FYNNEI. The CDR3 has 15 amino acids. This CDR3 is CASSLLAGPQGEQFF. As DNA, the CDR3 is TGTGCCAGTTCCCTACTAGCGGGGCCTCAAGGAGAGCAGTTCTTC. The full variable domain, rest sourced from reference TRBV2 and TRBJ2-1, is EPEVTQTPSHQVTQMGQEVILRCVPISNHLYFYWYRQILGQKVEFLVSFYNNEISEKSEIFDDQFSVERPDGSNFTLKIRSTKLEDSAMYFCASSLLAGPQGEQFFGPGTRLTVL.

The gene calls are TRBV6-2 or TRBV6-3 and TRBJ1-2; TRBD1 agrees at 10 bases. This CDR3 is built from 14 residues. V trimming: 2 bases; J trimming: 6 bases; junction bases outside the gene matches: 3. Germline loops: CDR1 MNHEY, CDR2 SVGEGT. In DNA form, the CDR3 reads TGTGCCAGCAGTTACGGGGACAGGGGAAATGGCTACACCTTC. It specifies CASSYGDRGNGYTF.

This clone has a single count. The chain recombines TRBV3-1 (or the pseudogene TRBV3-2) with TRBJ2-2, with TRBD2 matching over 8 bases. Germline V gives CDR1 LGHDT, CDR2 YNNKEL (reference sequence). The junction had 2 bases not matched to a gene; V was cut back by 1 base and J by 4 bases. The CDR3 loop spans 15 amino acids. The CDR3 nucleotides read TGTGCCAGCAGCCAAGCTGGGACTAGCACCGGGGAGCTGTTTTTT. Protein sequence: CASSQAGTSTGELFF.

The J gene is TRBJ1-2, the V gene TRBV6-5; possibly TRBD1 for D (6 bases). Trimming cost V 4 bases and J 5 bases, with 14 bases left between them. CDR3 size: 14 residues. Germline CDR1 and CDR2: MNHEY and SVGAGI. CDR3 nucleotide sequence: TGTGCCAGCAGTTCTCCCGGGACACTGTATGGCTACACCTTC. Protein: CASSSPGTLYGYTF.

The table lists this clone with a few counts. The gene calls are TRBV2 and TRBJ2-7; tentatively, D is TRBD1 (5 bases). The length of the CDR3 is 13 residues. Trimming took 7 bases from V and 6 from J, leaving 16 bases between them. Germline V gives CDR1 SNHLY, CDR2 FYNNEI. CDR3 residues: CASTNQGIGEQYF. CDR3 DNA: TGTGCCAGCACCAATCAGGGAATAGGCGAGCAGTACTTC.

The chain employs TRBV3-1 (or the pseudogene TRBV3-2) and TRBJ2-2, with 10 bases matching TRBD2. Trimming at V came to 2 bases and at J to 4 bases, leaving 7 bases not matched to a gene. From germline, CDR1 is LGHDT and CDR2 YNNKEL (reference sequence). The CDR3 consists of 17 residues. The CDR3 reads CASSQPSGGAGTGELFF. DNA of the CDR3: TGTGCCAGCAGCCAACCGAGCGGGGGGGCCGGCACCGGGGAGCTGTTTTTT.

This rearrangement joins TRBV18 to TRBJ1-6; TRBD1 might be the D (5 bases). V dropped 3 bases and J dropped 6 bases, with 18 bases sitting between them. The CDR3 has 17 amino acids. CDR1 is KGHSH and CDR2 is LQKENI in the germline V gene. The CDR3 protein is CASSPTVPQGSNSPLHF. The CDR3 nucleotides are TGTGCCAGCTCACCTACCGTCCCGCAGGGCTCTAATTCACCCCTCCACTTT.

The chain joins TRBV4-3 to TRBJ1-1; possible D gene TRBD1, 6 bases. Germline CDR1 reads LGHNA; CDR2 reads YSLEER. The CDR3 sequence is 13 residues long. V was cut by 0 bases and J by 6 bases, with 8 bases left in between. CDR3 nucleotides: TGCGCCAGCAGCCAAGACAGGGGAGCTGAAGCTTTCTTT. It translates to CASSQDRGAEAFF.